The 5 T cell receptor beta chains reported below all come from one sample, sequenced in a study of T cell repertoires in cytomegalovirus infection. TCRdb processed the reads anew with MiXCR; each CDR3 protein has one entry. The sample lists approximately 260,000 distinct CDR3 sequences, 22% seen once, with under 25% in the top ten. These receptors are not linked to any known antigen. The sequenced sample was cultured PBMCs, obtained from culture after CMV antigen stimulation. These receptors were collected from a human donor in good health (CMV status not recorded). Some clones in this sample may be carry-over from other donors' samples.

This clonotype has a count of ten or more. The J gene is TRBJ2-5, the V gene TRBV7-2; TRBD2 agrees at 13 bases. The germline V gene has CDR1 SGHTA and CDR2 FQGNSA. The CDR3 length is 15 residues. The trim removed 5 bases at V and 4 bases at J, leaving 4 bases unmatched. This CDR3 reads CASSPTSGRRETQYF. The DNA for the CDR3 is TGTGCCAGCAGCCCGACTAGCGGGAGGCGAGAGACCCAGTACTTC.

This clonotype was counted many times. V usage is TRBV28 and J usage is TRBJ2-5; D tentatively fits TRBD1 or TRBD2 (5 bases each). CDR1 is MDHEN, CDR2 SYDVKM, per germline. This CDR3 is built from 13 residues. Trimming took 5 bases from V and 5 from J, leaving 12 bases between them. CDR3 amino acids: CASSGTDGETQYF. DNA of the CDR3: TGTGCCAGCAGTGGGACGGACGGGGAGACCCAGTACTTC.

This clonotype has a handful of counts. The J gene is TRBJ2-1, the V gene TRBV6-1; TRBD2 is a possible D gene (6 bases). In germline, CDR1 is MNHNS, CDR2 SASEGT. Between the trimmed V and J ends, which lost 6 bases and 6 bases, there was a span of 9 bases. The CDR3 sequence is 12 residues long. The CDR3 bases are TGTGCCAGCAGGGGACTGCTCAATGAGCAGTTCTTC. It codes for CASRGLLNEQFF.

This clonotype was recorded a few times. The chain joins TRBV19 to TRBJ2-1; the D is unclear. The CDR3 has 11 residues. Deletions cut 8 bases from V and 1 base from J, with 3 bases between. The germline CDR1 and CDR2 sequences are LNHDA and SQIVND (reference sequence). As DNA, the CDR3 is TGTGCCAGTCTATCCTACAATGAGCAGTTCTTC. This encodes CASLSYNEQFF.

Ten or more counts support this clonotype. The CDR3 sequence: CASSFPVGGLAANNEQFF. DNA for the CDR3: TGTGCCAGCAGCTTCCCAGTGGGGGGACTAGCGGCAAACAATGAGCAGTTCTTC. The V call is TRBV7-2, the J call TRBJ2-1; 11 bases map to TRBD2. CDR3 length equals 18 residues. With 3 bases clipped from V and 5 bases from J, the junction kept 12 bases outside the gene matches. Germline CDR1 and CDR2: SGHTA and FQGNSA. Full variable domain (rest looked up from reference TRBV7-2 and TRBJ2-1): GAGVSQSPSNKVTEKGKDVELRCDPISGHTALYWYRQSLGQGLEFLIYFQGNSAPDKSGLPSDRFSAERTGGSVSTLTIQRTQQEDSAVYLCASSFPVGGLAANNEQFFGPGTRLTVL.